This is a list of T cell receptor beta chains from one sample in a study of blood T cell repertoires in COVID-19. Only in-frame clones appear in the TCRdb table, and some are missing; sequencing was by immunoSEQ multiplex PCR. The table includes 120,000 to 150,000 clones, just over 85% detected once. The sequencing sample was made of peripheral blood. These receptors all stem from a woman aged 60-70 years with acute or convalescent COVID-19. The CDR3 runs from the conserved cysteine through the conserved F or W. The D gene is left open where the match is weak. Part of the rows lack a size; the others show once, few, many or a class for expanded clones.

V: TRBV19; D: NA; size: NA; J: TRBJ1-2; DNA: TGTGCCAGTAGTAAGAGGGATAGAACTGGCTACACCTTC; CDR3: CASSKRDRTGYTF
V: TRBV2; D: TRBD1; size: NA; J: TRBJ1-1; DNA: TGTGCCAGCAGTGGACAGGGCGCGAACACTGAAGCTTTCTTT; CDR3: CASSGQGANTEAFF
V: TRBV14; D: TRBD2; size: NA; J: TRBJ2-5; DNA: TGTGCCAGCAATATAGGGGCTAGCGGCCAAGAGACCCAGTACTTC; CDR3: CASNIGASGQETQYF
V: TRBV3-1/TRBV3-2; D: NA; size: NA; J: TRBJ2-2; DNA: TGTGCCAGCAGCCAAGACCCTTGGGCGACCGGGGAGCTGTTTTTT; CDR3: CASSQDPWATGELFF
V: TRBV9; D: NA; size: NA; J: TRBJ2-2; DNA: TGTGCCAGCAGCCCCGACGGTAGGAGCACCGGGGAGCTGTTTTTT; CDR3: CASSPDGRSTGELFF
V: TRBV5-1; D: NA; size: NA; J: TRBJ1-2; DNA: TGCGCCAGCAGCCCGGACGGGGACTATGGCTACACCTTC; CDR3: CASSPDGDYGYTF
V: TRBV7-9; D: NA; size: NA; J: TRBJ2-5; DNA: TGTGCCAGCAGCGTTATCCGCCAGGGGCAGGAGACCCAGTACTTC; CDR3: CASSVIRQGQETQYF
V: TRBV6-5; D: TRBD2; size: NA; J: TRBJ2-7; DNA: TGTGCCAGCAGTTACGCTAGCGGGGGAACCTACGAGCAGTACTTC; CDR3: CASSYASGGTYEQYF
V: TRBV19; D: TRBD1; size: NA; J: TRBJ1-5; DNA: TGTGCCAGTAGTATGGGACAGGGGGTCGGTGGCAATCAGCCCCAGCATTTT; CDR3: CASSMGQGVGGNQPQHF
V: TRBV14; D: TRBD2; size: NA; J: TRBJ2-1; DNA: TGTGCCAGCAGCCTACGACTAGCGGGGGGCAATGAGCAGTTCTTC; CDR3: CASSLRLAGGNEQFF
V: TRBV5-1; D: NA; size: few; J: TRBJ2-4; DNA: TGCGCCAGCAGCTTGGAGGGGTCGGCCAAAAACATTCAGTACTTC; CDR3: CASSLEGSAKNIQYF
V: TRBV5-5; D: TRBD1; size: NA; J: TRBJ1-2; DNA: TGTGCCAGCAGCCCAGCTGACAGGGTCGGAGGCTACACCTTC; CDR3: CASSPADRVGGYTF
V: TRBV5-1; D: TRBD2; size: NA; J: TRBJ2-2; DNA: TGCGCCAGCAGCTTGGCCGGCGGGGGGACAAGCACCGGGGAGCTGTTTTTT; CDR3: CASSLAGGGTSTGELFF
V: TRBV6-4; D: NA; size: once; J: TRBJ2-1; DNA: TGTGCCAGCACTGGCAGAGGCAATGAGCAGTTCTTC; CDR3: CASTGRGNEQFF
V: TRBV6-5; D: TRBD2; size: NA; J: TRBJ2-7; DNA: TGTGCCAGCAACCGAGCGACTAGCTTCCACGAGCAGTACTTC; CDR3: CASNRATSFHEQYF
V: TRBV11-2; D: TRBD2; size: NA; J: TRBJ2-5; DNA: TGTGCCAGCAGCTTCGGCGGGGGCCAAGAGACCCAGTACTTC; CDR3: CASSFGGGQETQYF
V: TRBV2; D: TRBD1; size: NA; J: TRBJ1-1; DNA: TGTGCCAGCAGTGAGGGTAACAGGGGCGCTTTCTTT; CDR3: CASSEGNRGAFF
V: TRBV10-3; D: TRBD2; size: once; J: TRBJ2-3; DNA: TGTGCCATCAGTGAGGGGACTAGCGGGCCTGGAGGTACGCAGTATTTT; CDR3: CAISEGTSGPGGTQYF
V: TRBV7-9; D: NA; size: NA; J: TRBJ1-6; DNA: TGTGCCAGCAGCTTGCCGGGAGGGTATAATTCACCCCTCCACTTT; CDR3: CASSLPGGYNSPLHF
V: TRBV4-1; D: TRBD2; size: NA; J: TRBJ2-7; DNA: TGCGCCAGCAGCCAAGTTCGAGGGCTTTCGGGGGGCTACGAGCAGTACTTC; CDR3: CASSQVRGLSGGYEQYF
V: TRBV3-1/TRBV3-2; D: NA; size: few; J: TRBJ2-3; DNA: TGTGCCAGCAGCCCTAATTTGGGCACAGATACGCAGTATTTT; CDR3: CASSPNLGTDTQYF
V: TRBV19; D: NA; size: NA; J: TRBJ2-3; DNA: TGTGCCAGTGCCGGCACAGGGGGGGGAACAGATACGCAGTATTTT; CDR3: CASAGTGGGTDTQYF
V: TRBV5-4; D: TRBD1; size: NA; J: TRBJ1-6; DNA: TGTGCCAGCAGCTTGGCCGGGATAGGGGGCTTTGGTAATTCACCCCTCCACTTT; CDR3: CASSLAGIGGFGNSPLHF
V: TRBV19; D: NA; size: NA; J: TRBJ1-2; DNA: TGTGCCAGTAGTGCAAAGGGAGGGGTAGATGTTAACTATGGCTACACCTTC; CDR3: CASSAKGGVDVNYGYTF
V: TRBV9; D: NA; size: once; J: TRBJ2-3; DNA: TGTGCCAGCAGCGTAGGAGCGACCAACACAGATACGCAGTATTTT; CDR3: CASSVGATNTDTQYF
V: TRBV5-1; D: TRBD2; size: once; J: TRBJ2-1; DNA: TGCGCCAGCAGCTTTCTAGCGGGGGGAGACAATGAGCAGTTCTTC; CDR3: CASSFLAGGDNEQFF
V: TRBV5-6; D: TRBD1; size: NA; J: TRBJ1-5; DNA: TGTGCCAGCAGCCTCGGACAGGGAGATCAGCCCCAGCATTTT; CDR3: CASSLGQGDQPQHF
V: TRBV5-1; D: NA; size: NA; J: TRBJ1-2; DNA: TGCGCCAGCAGCTTGGAGTTCGGGGGCTATGGCTACACCTTC; CDR3: CASSLEFGGYGYTF
V: TRBV5-4; D: NA; size: NA; J: TRBJ1-3; DNA: TGTGCCAGCAGTGACCAGGAGGCTGGAAACACCATATATTTT; CDR3: CASSDQEAGNTIYF
V: TRBV7-2; D: TRBD1; size: NA; J: TRBJ2-5; DNA: TGTGCCAGCAGCAGAGACAGGGGCCGAGAGACCCAGTACTTC; CDR3: CASSRDRGRETQYF
V: TRBV12-5; D: TRBD1; size: NA; J: TRBJ2-7; DNA: TGTGCTAGTGGTTTGGAGGGGACAGAATTCTACGAGCAGTACTTC; CDR3: CASGLEGTEFYEQYF
V: TRBV28; D: NA; size: NA; J: TRBJ2-2; DNA: TGTGCCAGCAGTCCTCCGGACAGAACCGGGGAGCTGTTTTTT; CDR3: CASSPPDRTGELFF
V: TRBV7-9; D: TRBD2; size: NA; J: TRBJ2-2; DNA: TGTGCCAGCTTTCACGGTTTTCTAGCGGGGGACCAAAACACCGGGGAGCTGTTTTTT; CDR3: CASFHGFLAGDQNTGELFF
V: TRBV27; D: TRBD1; size: once; J: TRBJ2-2; DNA: TGTGCCAGCAGTCCCCGACAGGGCCTCCCCGGGGAGCTGTTTTTT; CDR3: CASSPRQGLPGELFF
V: TRBV19; D: NA; size: NA; J: TRBJ2-1; DNA: TGTGCCAGTATCGCGGGGAATGAGCAGTTCTTC; CDR3: CASIAGNEQFF
V: TRBV6-1; D: NA; size: NA; J: TRBJ2-7; DNA: TGTGCCAGCAGTGCAACTTCAGGGTACCGTAACGGCTACGAGCAGTACTTC; CDR3: CASSATSGYRNGYEQYF
V: TRBV16; D: NA; size: NA; J: TRBJ1-5; DNA: TGTGCCAGCAGCCAGGGGGGGTACGGCAATCAGCCCCAGCATTTT; CDR3: CASSQGGYGNQPQHF
V: TRBV5-6; D: TRBD1; size: NA; J: TRBJ1-1; DNA: TGTGCCAGCAGCTTGCTGGACAGGCCGAACACTGAAGCTTTCTTT; CDR3: CASSLLDRPNTEAFF
V: TRBV4-2; D: NA; size: once; J: TRBJ2-5; DNA: TGTGCCAGCAGCCAAGACCCTAGCGAAGAGACCCAGTACTTC; CDR3: CASSQDPSEETQYF
V: TRBV7-3; D: NA; size: NA; J: TRBJ2-5; DNA: TGTGCCAGCAGCCTCGGGGTCCGGGAGACCCAGTACTTC; CDR3: CASSLGVRETQYF
V: TRBV3-1/TRBV3-2; D: TRBD1; size: NA; J: TRBJ2-7; DNA: TGTGCCAGCAGGGACAGGCAGGAGCAGTACTTC; CDR3: CASRDRQEQYF
V: TRBV5-3; D: NA; size: NA; J: TRBJ1-2; DNA: TGTGCCAGCGTCGGTTCCCTTTATGGCTACACCTTC; CDR3: CASVGSLYGYTF
V: TRBV25-1; D: TRBD1; size: NA; J: TRBJ1-2; DNA: TGTGCCAGCAGTGGGGGGACAGCCTATGGCTACACCTTC; CDR3: CASSGGTAYGYTF
V: TRBV28; D: TRBD1; size: once; J: TRBJ1-2; DNA: TGTGCCGGCAACTTGGGACAGGGGAAGGAAGGCTACACCTTC; CDR3: CAGNLGQGKEGYTF
V: TRBV24-1; D: NA; size: NA; J: TRBJ2-5; DNA: TGTGCCACCAGTGACAGCCAAGAGACCCAGTACTTC; CDR3: CATSDSQETQYF
V: TRBV7-9; D: NA; size: NA; J: TRBJ2-7; DNA: TGTGCCAGCAGCTTAGAGACACCCAGGATGTGGGAGCAGTACTTC; CDR3: CASSLETPRMWEQYF
V: TRBV27; D: NA; size: NA; J: TRBJ1-5; DNA: TGTGCCAGCAGTTTATCCTGGGACACTTACAATCAGCCCCAGCATTTT; CDR3: CASSLSWDTYNQPQHF
V: TRBV10-3; D: NA; size: once; J: TRBJ1-6; DNA: TGTGCCATCAGTGAAGGGTCCAGGGATGCTTCACCCCTCCACTTT; CDR3: CAISEGSRDASPLHF
V: TRBV5-6; D: TRBD2; size: NA; J: TRBJ2-3; DNA: TGTGCCAGCAGTCGTAGCGGGGCCAACACAGATACGCAGTATTTT; CDR3: CASSRSGANTDTQYF
V: TRBV24-1; D: NA; size: NA; J: TRBJ1-5; DNA: TGTGCCACCAGTGACCCGACAAGAAATCAGCCCCAGCATTTT; CDR3: CATSDPTRNQPQHF
V: TRBV2; D: NA; size: once; J: TRBJ2-2; DNA: TGTGCCAGCAGTCCTGGGGCGGGAAGAAACACCGGGGAGCTGTTTTTT; CDR3: CASSPGAGRNTGELFF
V: TRBV18; D: TRBD1; size: NA; J: TRBJ2-7; DNA: TGTGCCAGCTCACCAACATCCGGGACAGGACCTTACGAGCAGTACTTC; CDR3: CASSPTSGTGPYEQYF
V: TRBV11-3; D: NA; size: NA; J: TRBJ1-2; DNA: TGTGCCAGCAGCTTATATGCAGGTCACTATGGCTACACCTTC; CDR3: CASSLYAGHYGYTF
V: TRBV20-1; D: NA; size: NA; J: TRBJ1-1; DNA: TGCAGTGCTAGTTCCAGGGGCGACGTATACATGAACACTGAAGCTTTCTTT; CDR3: CSASSRGDVYMNTEAFF
V: TRBV4-3; D: NA; size: NA; J: TRBJ1-1; DNA: TGCGCCAGCAGCCTAGGGGCAGATCCCCCAGCTTTCTTT; CDR3: CASSLGADPPAFF